This passage covers 24 T cell receptor beta chains from one sample sequenced in a study of vaccination and CD4 T cells after COVID-19. Treatment indicated: roughly 10-day PBMC culture with coronavirus spike peptide pools or control peptides (ViraFEST assay). Sequence data for DNA of cultured CD4+ T cells were generated by the Oncomine TCR Beta short-read assay. TCRdb reprocessed the PCR reads with MiXCR, giving one entry per CDR3 protein. The table records about 15,000 distinct CDR3 sequences, approximately 39% of them present only once. For these TCRs, the target antigens are not known. The material sequenced was CD4+ T cells from blood, cultured in vitro, taken before SARS-CoV-2 vaccination. The receptors derive from a human donor who had recovered from COVID-19.

V usage is TRBV6-1 and J usage is TRBJ1-1; D uncertain. The CDR3 spans 13 residues. Germline assignment: CDR1 MNHNS and CDR2 SASEGT. V was trimmed by 7 bases and J by 1 base, leaving 10 bases between them. In DNA, the CDR3 is TGTGCCAGCAACCTGAAGTCGAACACTGAAGCTTTCTTT. It specifies CASNLKSNTEAFF.

The chain carries TRBV7-2 and TRBJ2-7, with unresolved D. CDR3 size: 13 residues. Germline V gene data show CDR1 as SGHTA and CDR2 as FQGNSA. Deletions cut 2 bases from V and 1 base from J, with 6 bases between. In DNA form, the CDR3 reads TGTGCCAGCAGCTTATTGGGGTCCTACGAGCAGTACTTC. It codes for CASSLLGSYEQYF.

The chain links TRBV4-1 to TRBJ1-5, with a weak D call TRBD1 (5 bases). V lost 4 bases and J lost 5, with 15 bases in between. CDR1 is MGHRA, CDR2 YSYEKL, per germline. The CDR3 is 15 residues long. The CDR3 here is CASSPVPGGDQPQHF. The CDR3 DNA follows: TGCGCCAGCAGCCCTGTTCCGGGGGGGGATCAGCCCCAGCATTTT.

The chain combines TRBV27 with TRBJ1-1; TRBD1 agrees at 10 bases. Trimming at V came to 2 bases and at J to 0 bases, leaving 3 bases not matched to a gene. The CDR3 length is 16 residues. Germline V gene data show CDR1 as MNHEY and CDR2 as SMNVEV (reference sequence). The DNA for the CDR3 is TGTGCCAGCAGTTTAGTGGACAGGGGGTTGAACACTGAAGCTTTCTTT. Amino acid sequence: CASSLVDRGLNTEAFF.

V gene TRBV19 combines with J gene TRBJ1-5; D remains unclear. Germline CDR1 and CDR2: LNHDA and SQIVND (reference sequence). CDR3 length: 15 residues. V lost 3 bases to trimming and J lost 5 bases, with 14 bases between them. CDR3 DNA: TGTGCCAGTAGTATTTGGGTAGCCCCAGATCAGCCCCAGCATTTT. Its translation: CASSIWVAPDQPQHF.

V is TRBV11-3 and J is TRBJ2-1; D is unclear. The CDR3 covers 17 residues. The germline V gene encodes CDR1 SGHNT and CDR2 YENEEA. V lost 1 base and J lost 0, with 13 bases in between. CDR3 amino acids: CASSLVDAFSSYNEQFF. The CDR3 nucleotides read TGTGCCAGCAGCTTAGTGGATGCTTTTAGCTCCTACAATGAGCAGTTCTTC.

The rearrangement links TRBV7-9 to TRBJ1-6; TRBD1 matches at 11 bases. Losses at the gene ends were 4 bases for V and 10 bases for J; bases not matched to a gene: 9. The CDR3 sequence is 16 residues long. CDR1 is SEHNR and CDR2 is FQNEAQ in the germline V gene (reference sequence). CDR3 protein: CASSSWTGGPESPLHF. Written as DNA, the CDR3 is TGTGCCAGCAGCTCCTGGACAGGGGGCCCAGAATCACCCCTCCACTTT.

This chain uses TRBV4-2 with TRBJ2-7; 8 bases map to TRBD1. The germline gives CDR1 LGHNA, CDR2 YNFKEQ. The CDR3 is 17 amino acids. Trimming cost V 1 base and J 0 bases; bases outside gene matches: 8. CDR3 residues: CASSQGEPGQASYEQYF. The CDR3 DNA reads as TGTGCCAGCAGCCAAGGTGAACCGGGACAGGCCTCCTACGAGCAGTACTTC.

The rearrangement uses TRBV12-3 or TRBV12-4 and TRBJ1-5; no clear D gene. The CDR3 is made up of 17 amino acids. V was cut by 7 bases and J by 0 bases, with 19 bases left in between. CDR3 protein: CASNAGSPTGSNQPQHF. In nucleotides, the CDR3 is TGTGCCAGCAATGCCGGGAGTCCGACCGGTAGCAATCAGCCCCAGCATTTT.

This chain joins TRBV19 and TRBJ1-5; no firm D call. Between the trimmed V and J ends, which lost 3 bases and 0 bases, there was a span of 12 bases. CDR3 size: 16 residues. Germline V CDR1 and CDR2: LNHDA, SQIVND (reference sequence). The CDR3 sequence: CASSIPGVYSNQPQHF. CDR3 nucleotide sequence: TGTGCCAGTAGTATCCCGGGAGTTTATAGCAATCAGCCCCAGCATTTT.

This clonotype came up a few times. V and J are TRBV20-1 and TRBJ1-1; D gene unclear. The germline V and J ends were trimmed by 3 bases and 2 bases, with 16 bases remaining between them. Germline lookup yields CDR1 DFQATT and CDR2 SNEGSKA (reference sequence). This CDR3 contains 15 residues. The CDR3 DNA reads as TGCAGTGCTAGGGTGAAAGGGTCGTATAACACTGAAGCTTTCTTT. This encodes CSARVKGSYNTEAFF.

The rearrangement uses TRBV19 and TRBJ1-2; 8 nucleotides agree with TRBD1. V gave up 3 bases and J gave up 8 bases; unmatched junction bases: 11. The CDR3 is 15 amino acids. Germline V gene data show CDR1 as LNHDA and CDR2 as SQIVND (reference sequence). CDR3 sequence (DNA): TGTGCCAGTAGTATTGATGTAGGACAGGGTTCAGGCTACACCTTC. This sequence encodes CASSIDVGQGSGYTF.

This clonotype was observed a few times. The chain links TRBV2 to TRBJ2-7; 10 bases line up with TRBD2. The CDR3 runs 15 residues. V lost 7 bases and J lost 9; bases outside the gene matches: 15. The germline V gene has CDR1 SNHLY and CDR2 FYNNEI. CDR3 DNA: TGTGCCAGCACCTCGGGGGAGCTAGCGGGAGTCGCGCAGTACTTC. This sequence encodes CASTSGELAGVAQYF.

This chain uses TRBV18 with TRBJ2-5, with 13 positions matching TRBD2. This CDR3 contains 15 residues. Looked up from germline, CDR1 is KGHSH and CDR2 is LQKENI. J lost 5 bases, V lost 7 bases, and 7 bases had no gene match. CDR3 amino acids: CASCRTSGSLETQYF. The CDR3 coding sequence is TGTGCCAGCTGTAGGACTAGCGGGAGTTTGGAGACCCAGTACTTC.

V is TRBV2 and J is TRBJ1-1; D remains unclear. CDR1 and CDR2 (germline): SNHLY, FYNNEI. There are 14 residues in the CDR3. V was cut by 4 bases and J by 0 bases, with 9 bases left in between. The CDR3 here is CASSVGRMNTEAFF. CDR3 coding DNA: TGTGCCAGCAGTGTGGGCAGGATGAACACTGAAGCTTTCTTT.

Here the CDR3 reads CASSLWASLQRGRCTDTQYF. The DNA of the CDR3 is TGTGCCAGCAGTTTATGGGCTAGCCTGCAGCGAGGGCGATGCACAGATACGCAGTATTTT. The chain carries TRBV27 and TRBJ2-3, with D maybe TRBD2 (5 bases). CDR1 and CDR2 (germline): MNHEY, SMNVEV (reference sequence). The CDR3 contains 20 residues. V was cut by 1 base and J by 1 base, with 24 bases left in between.

This clonotype has more than one count but fewer than ten. The chain uses TRBV19 and TRBJ1-2; D unclear. The CDR3 totals 15 residues. Germline CDR1 is LNHDA and CDR2 is SQIVND (reference sequence). V was trimmed by 5 bases and J by 7 bases, leaving 20 bases between them. CDR3 protein: CASSPSDGLGRGYTF. CDR3 bases: TGTGCCAGTAGTCCTTCGGACGGGCTAGGCCGTGGCTACACCTTC.

This clonotype has only a few counts. In nucleotides, the CDR3 is TGCAGCGGGGGACAGGGAGGGAACACCGGGGAGCTGTTTTTT. It yields the protein CSGGQGGNTGELFF. The V and J genes are TRBV29-1 and TRBJ2-2; TRBD1 agrees at 9 bases. Losses at the gene ends were 7 bases for V and 1 base for J; bases not matched to a gene: 4. Looked up from germline, CDR1 is SQVTM and CDR2 is ANQGSEA. The CDR3 totals 14 residues.

This clonotype was seen more than once but under ten times. V is TRBV7-6 and J is TRBJ2-1, with D tentatively TRBD1 or TRBD2 (5 bases each). This CDR3 has 15 amino acids. Trimming pared 4 bases from V and 4 bases from J, leaving 14 bases between. CDR1 is SGHVS and CDR2 is FNYEAQ in the germline V gene. The CDR3 sequence: CASSSGRGVYNEQFF. In DNA form, the CDR3 reads TGTGCCAGCAGCTCGGGGCGTGGCGTTTACAATGAGCAGTTCTTC.

The chain carries TRBV5-1 and TRBJ2-7, with 8 bases lining up with TRBD1. This CDR3 comprises 13 residues. The ends lost 0 bases at V and 6 bases at J; junction bases unmatched: 2. Germline loops: CDR1 SGHRS, CDR2 YFSETQ. The CDR3 DNA sequence: TGCGCCAGCAGCTTGGGGACAGGGAGCGAGCAGTACTTC. Its translation: CASSLGTGSEQYF.

The genes are TRBV27 and TRBJ1-5, with a tentative D call TRBD1 (5 bases). CDR3 length: 14 residues. Germline assignment: CDR1 MNHEY and CDR2 SMNVEV (reference sequence). V dropped 6 bases and J dropped 3 bases, with 12 bases sitting between them. CDR3 nucleotides: TGTGCCAGCAGCCGGAACGGGGCCAATCAGCCCCAGCATTTT. Translation: CASSRNGANQPQHF.

This clonotype is medium-sized. The V and J genes are TRBV15 and TRBJ1-1, with 7 bases matching TRBD1. CDR3 length equals 14 residues. J gave up 11 bases and V 4 bases, and 13 bases lay outside the gene matches. CDR1 LNHNV and CDR2 YYDKDF come from the germline V gene (reference sequence). CDR3: CATSTRTTGVGAFF. The CDR3 DNA follows: TGTGCCACCAGCACCCGGACAACAGGGGTTGGCGCTTTCTTT.

The chain is built from TRBV28 and TRBJ1-1; D is undetermined. Trimming shortened V by 7 bases and J by 0 bases, and 9 bases separated the two germline ends. Germline-derived CDR1 and CDR2 are MDHEN and SYDVKM. CDR3 length: 13 residues. This CDR3 is CASIPAVNTEAFF. The CDR3 DNA reads TGTGCCAGCATTCCCGCTGTGAACACTGAAGCTTTCTTT. The variable domain in full, completed from reference TRBV28 and TRBJ1-1, reads DVKVTQSSRYLVKRTGEKVFLECVQDMDHENMFWYRQDPGLGLRLIYFSYDVKMKEKGDIPEGYSVSREKKERFSLILESASTNQTSMYLCASIPAVNTEAFFGQGTRLTVV.

The chain links TRBV27 to TRBJ2-2; 10 bases agree with TRBD2. The CDR3 extends over 15 amino acids. Germline trimming cut 9 bases from V and 2 bases from J; bases unmatched to any gene: 6. Germline V gene sequence: CDR1 MNHEY, CDR2 SMNVEV (reference sequence). CDR3 region: CASRRTSGNTGELFF. The CDR3 DNA reads TGTGCCAGTAGGCGGACTAGCGGTAACACCGGGGAGCTGTTTTTT.